This section outlines one T cell receptor beta chain sequence together with its context. With random hexamers, reverse transcription was performed on about 0.45 to 1 ug of RNA. TCRdb reprocessed the immunoSEQ multiplex PCR reads via MiXCR and lists one record per CDR3 protein. The sample includes 300,000 to 350,000 distinct CDR3 sequences, around 90% of them seen just once. TCR beta sequences were obtained from blood CD8+ and CD4+ T cells. TEMRA cells were FACS-enriched, with CD8+ and CD4+ T cells isolated negatively. Germline CDR1 is MGHRA and CDR2 is YSYEKL. V was clipped by 1 base and J by 0 bases, with 10 bases between them. This CDR3 has 16 residues. This entry belongs to a study of CD8 T cells in Susac syndrome.

This receptor was taken from a human donor with multiple sclerosis. J is TRBJ2-4 and V is TRBV4-1; D is undetermined. Sequenced material: CD4+ T cells from PBMCs. CDR3 region: CASSQVEARAKNIQYF. In DNA, the CDR3 is TGCGCCAGCAGCCAAGTTGAGGCCCGAGCCAAAAACATTCAGTACTTC.